This TCR beta chain was retrieved from a study of shared clonotypes between healthy human individuals. Study-level information: Donor composition was a couple of women and three men, aged 18 to 49.

The count of this clone is one. Assay execution took place at the deep level. Profiled with immunoSEQ multiplex PCR; TCRdb holds only in-frame clones, not every one. The sample records about 490,000 clones, around 78% being singletons. Trimming left V 5 bases short and J 2 bases short, with 9 bases between. The CDR3 is 14 residues long. Germline assignment: CDR1 SEHNR and CDR2 FQNEAQ (reference sequence). The chain uses TRBV7-9 and TRBJ2-2, with D hard to call. Source material: PBMCs. This receptor was identified in a woman in her forties in good health. Some clones in this sample may be carry-over from other donors' samples. The CDR3 DNA reads TGTGCCAGCAGCCCCCAACCTAACACCGGGGAGCTGTTTTTT. As protein: CASSPQPNTGELFF.